This TCR beta chain is from a study of T cells expressing NK-cell markers. Notes on the study in general: NKG2C+ dominant clonotypes from several donors made up about 1.0-8% of CD8+ T cells. What remained unclear was the HCMV specificity of expanded NKG2C+ T cell clones. A few donors likewise had their CD3+CD56-NKG2C+ fraction led by these clonotypes.

A remark on this clonotype: Its antigen is unknown.

Template switching by 5'RACE with UMIs generated the TCR beta cDNA. TCRdb reprocessed the 5' RACE reads, with one entry per CDR3 protein and no DNA. The listing records 350,000 to 450,000 distinct CDR3 sequences. The sequence derives from a man aged 18-75 years in good health. Sample: blood T cells: a sorted CD56 or NKG2C T cell subset, CD4+ or CD8+ T cells, or bulk PBMC T cells (not recorded which).

The CDR3 region is CAISEAGVSNQPQHF. The chain uses TRBV10-3 and TRBJ1-5; no DNA is available, so the TRBD1 call from TCRdb remains unchecked. The CDR3 has 15 amino acids. Germline V gives CDR1 ENHRY, CDR2 SYGVKD.